The present T cell receptor (beta chain) was sequenced within a study of sequential checkpoint blockade in melanoma. Study context: Matched biopsies came pretreatment and at week 13 for twenty-two patients.

Stated treatment: randomized to nivolumab then ipilimumab (arm A) or the reverse (arm B). TCRdb keeps only in-frame clones here, not all; method: immunoSEQ multiplex PCR. The sample lists about 19,000 clones, roughly 25% seen once, with approximately 7.1% in the top ten. V shed 6 bases and J shed 6 bases, with 15 bases lying between them. There are 14 residues in the CDR3. CDR1 MNHGY and CDR2 SAAAGT come from the germline V gene. Study results and caveats: PD-L1 staining and CD8+ counts, not mutational load, tracked tumor T-cell clonality. Pretreatment TIL clonality tracked with response in the nivolumab-first arm. Rising tumor T-cell fraction and clonality meant about 30 times likelier benefit.

This clone appeared a few times. Antigen specificity is unknown. The sequencing used tumor tissue (inferred from file names), collected from a patient given nivolumab and ipilimumab in sequence. The chain is built from TRBV6-8 and TRBJ2-4; D could derive from TRBD1 or TRBD2 (5 bases each). The clonotype originates from a human donor with melanoma. The CDR3 nucleotides are TGTGCCAGCAGCCCGGGACGAAATATAAACATTCAGTACTTC. Translating gives CASSPGRNINIQYF.